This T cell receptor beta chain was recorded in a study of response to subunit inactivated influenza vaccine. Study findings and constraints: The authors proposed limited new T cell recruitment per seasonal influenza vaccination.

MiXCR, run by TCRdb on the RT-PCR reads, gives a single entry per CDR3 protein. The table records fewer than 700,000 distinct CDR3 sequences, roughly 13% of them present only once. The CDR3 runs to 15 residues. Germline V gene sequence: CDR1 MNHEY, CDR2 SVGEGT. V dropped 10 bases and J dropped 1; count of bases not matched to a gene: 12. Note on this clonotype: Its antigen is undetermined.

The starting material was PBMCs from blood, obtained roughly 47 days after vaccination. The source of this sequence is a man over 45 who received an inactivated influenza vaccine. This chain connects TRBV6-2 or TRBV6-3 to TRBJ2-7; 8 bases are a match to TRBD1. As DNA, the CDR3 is TGTGCCACCGTAGACAGGGGCCTTCCATCCTACGAGCAGTACTTC. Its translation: CATVDRGLPSYEQYF.